This entry concerns a single T cell receptor beta chain. The CDR3 has 18 residues. V was cut by 2 bases and J by 3 bases, with 20 bases left in between. Germline V gene lookup returns CDR1 SGHTA and CDR2 FQGNSA. This record comes from a study of shared clonotypes between healthy human individuals. Naive CD8 cells lacked CD45RO, underwent positive selection for CCR7 and left out terminally differentiated effector memory CD45RA+ cells. The data were produced by immunoSEQ multiplex PCR, yet TCRdb's version contains in-frame clones alone and is incomplete. The table lists hundreds of thousands of clones, about 95% of them singletons.

Source material: naive CD8+ T cells sorted from blood. The genes are TRBV7-2 and TRBJ1-3; TRBD1 might be the D (6 bases). The clonotype comes from a woman aged 25-40 years in good health. CDR3 loop: CASSLILSASGDGNTIYF. The DNA of the CDR3 is TGTGCCAGCAGCTTAATTCTTTCGGCGTCAGGGGATGGAAACACCATATATTTT.